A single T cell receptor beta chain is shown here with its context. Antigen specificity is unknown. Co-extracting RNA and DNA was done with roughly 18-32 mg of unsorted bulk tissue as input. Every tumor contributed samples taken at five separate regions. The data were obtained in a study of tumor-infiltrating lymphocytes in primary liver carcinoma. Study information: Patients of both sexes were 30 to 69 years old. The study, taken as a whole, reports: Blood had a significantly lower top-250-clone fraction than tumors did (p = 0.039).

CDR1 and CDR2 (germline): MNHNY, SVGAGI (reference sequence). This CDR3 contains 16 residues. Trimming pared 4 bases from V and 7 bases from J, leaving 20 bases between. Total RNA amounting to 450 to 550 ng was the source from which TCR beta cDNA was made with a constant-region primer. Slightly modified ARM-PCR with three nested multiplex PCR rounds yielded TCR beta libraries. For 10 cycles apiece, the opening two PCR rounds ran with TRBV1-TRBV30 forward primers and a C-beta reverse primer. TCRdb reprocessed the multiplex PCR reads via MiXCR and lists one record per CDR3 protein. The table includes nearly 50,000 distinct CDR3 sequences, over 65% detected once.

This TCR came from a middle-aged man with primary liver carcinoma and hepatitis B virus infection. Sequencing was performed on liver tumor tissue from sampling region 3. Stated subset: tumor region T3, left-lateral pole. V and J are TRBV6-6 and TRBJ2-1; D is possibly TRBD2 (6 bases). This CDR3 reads CASSSTYDPAGNEQFF. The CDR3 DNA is TGTGCCAGCAGTTCCACATATGACCCTGCGGGGAATGAGCAGTTCTTC.